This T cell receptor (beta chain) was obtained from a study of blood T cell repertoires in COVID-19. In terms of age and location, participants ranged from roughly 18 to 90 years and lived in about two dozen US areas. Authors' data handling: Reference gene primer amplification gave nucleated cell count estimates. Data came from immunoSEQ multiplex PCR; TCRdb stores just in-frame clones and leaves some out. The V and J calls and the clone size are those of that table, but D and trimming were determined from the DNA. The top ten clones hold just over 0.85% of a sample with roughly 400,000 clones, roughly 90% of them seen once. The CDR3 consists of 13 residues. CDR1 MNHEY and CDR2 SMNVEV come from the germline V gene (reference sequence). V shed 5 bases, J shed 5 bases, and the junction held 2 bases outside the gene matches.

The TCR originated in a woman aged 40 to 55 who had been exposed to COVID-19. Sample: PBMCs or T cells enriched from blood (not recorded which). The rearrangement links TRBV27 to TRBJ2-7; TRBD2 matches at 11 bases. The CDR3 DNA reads TGTGCCAGCAGTAAGGGACTAGCGGACGAGCAGTACTTC. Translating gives CASSKGLADEQYF.